Each of the 17 T cell receptor beta chains below was sequenced from the same sample in a study of OX40 agonist ivuxolimab in advanced cancers. The data were produced by immunoSEQ multiplex PCR, yet TCRdb's version contains in-frame clones alone and is incomplete. The table records some 50,000 clones, around 79% of them present only once. The starting material was CD4+ or CD8+ T cells sorted from blood, obtained in a trial of the OX40 agonist ivuxolimab. These receptor sequences come from an adult with an advanced solid tumor such as melanoma, head and neck, liver or kidney cancer.

The chain employs TRBV19 and TRBJ1-1, with a weak D call TRBD1 (6 bases). CDR3 length: 13 amino acids. Germline assignment: CDR1 LNHDA and CDR2 SQIVND (reference sequence). The V and J ends lost 10 bases and 1 base respectively, with 13 bases between them. CDR3 sequence (DNA): TGTGCCACCCGACTACAGGGGAACACTGAAGCTTTCTTT. This encodes CATRLQGNTEAFF.

This clone was recorded a few times. The V call is TRBV14, the J call TRBJ1-2; 7 bases are shared with TRBD1. The CDR3 is made up of 13 amino acids. Germline values: CDR1 SGHDN, CDR2 FVKESK. J gave up 5 bases and V 3 bases, and 3 bases lay outside the gene matches. In DNA, the CDR3 is TGTGCCAGCAGCCAGGCGACAGGGTATGGCTACACCTTC. It yields the protein CASSQATGYGYTF.

The CDR3 loop is CASSLGRGSGSYNEQFF. The DNA of the CDR3 is TGTGCCAGCAGCTTAGGCCGCGGTAGCGGGAGTTACAATGAGCAGTTCTTC. This chain links TRBV13 with TRBJ2-1, with TRBD2 matching 9 bases. V was clipped by 0 bases and J by 4 bases; unmatched bases: 7. The CDR3 has 17 residues. CDR1 and CDR2 (germline): PRHDT, FYEKMQ (reference sequence).

This clone was observed once. This chain uses TRBV11-2 with TRBJ2-5; TRBD2 might be the D (8 bases). Per the germline V gene, CDR1 is SGHAT and CDR2 is FQNNGV. Trimming took 5 bases from V and 2 from J, leaving 18 bases between them. This CDR3 contains 16 residues. CDR3 nucleotides: TGTGCCAGCAGCGGCGCGGGGGGACAGCTTCAAGAGACCCAGTACTTC. Translated: CASSGAGGQLQETQYF.

The genes are TRBV5-1 and TRBJ2-5, with no clear D. V was pared by 0 bases and J by 1 base, with 7 bases between. The CDR3 is made up of 14 amino acids. Looked up from germline, CDR1 is SGHRS and CDR2 is YFSETQ. CDR3 loop: CASSLVAVQETQYF. The CDR3 coding sequence is TGCGCCAGCAGCTTGGTCGCAGTCCAAGAGACCCAGTACTTC. Filled out from reference TRBV5-1 and TRBJ2-5, the complete variable domain reads KAGVTQTPRYLIKTRGQQVTLSCSPISGHRSVSWYQQTPGQGLQFLFEYFSETQRNKGNFPGRFSGRQFSNSRSEMNVSTLELGDSALYLCASSLVAVQETQYFGPGTRLLVL.

This chain links TRBV10-1 with TRBJ1-5; D gene uncertain. CDR3 length equals 13 residues. V was pared by 3 bases and J by 5 bases, with 8 bases between. Germline CDR1 reads WNHNN; CDR2 reads SYGVQD (reference sequence). CDR3 region: CASSDGQYQPQHF. The CDR3 DNA sequence: TGCGCCAGCAGTGACGGGCAGTATCAGCCCCAGCATTTT.

The chain combines TRBV19 with TRBJ2-7; D remains ambiguous. V lost 3 bases and J 0 bases, leaving 9 bases between the germline ends. CDR3 length: 14 residues. Germline loops: CDR1 LNHDA, CDR2 SQIVND (reference sequence). CDR3 sequence reads: CASSIFVSSYEQYF. The CDR3 DNA is TGTGCCAGTAGTATCTTTGTGAGCTCCTACGAGCAGTACTTC. Full variable domain (outside the CDR3, taken from reference TRBV19 and TRBJ2-7): DGGITQSPKYLFRKEGQNVTLSCEQNLNHDAMYWYRQDPGQGLRLIYYSQIVNDFQKGDIAEGYSVSREKKESFPLTVTSAQKNPTAFYLCASSIFVSSYEQYFGPGTRLTVT.

The chain employs TRBV19 and TRBJ1-5; D might be TRBD1 (5 bases). This CDR3 contains 15 residues. The V end was cut by 2 bases, the J end by 3 bases, with 11 bases between. Germline CDR1 reads LNHDA; CDR2 reads SQIVND (reference sequence). Here the CDR3 reads CASSISGRANQPQHF. In DNA form, the CDR3 reads TGTGCCAGTAGTATAAGTGGCAGGGCCAATCAGCCCCAGCATTTT.

The chain uses TRBV6-4 and TRBJ1-1, with a possible D match to TRBD1 (5 bases). Germline V gene data show CDR1 as MRHNA and CDR2 as SNTAGT. Trimming removed 2 bases from V and 5 bases from J, with 9 bases in between. The CDR3 runs to 13 residues. CDR3 protein: CASSDKRGTEAFF. The CDR3 DNA follows: TGTGCCAGCAGTGACAAAAGGGGAACTGAAGCTTTCTTT.

The J gene is TRBJ2-5, the V gene TRBV6-5, with 9 nucleotides matching TRBD1. V lost 6 bases, J lost 6 bases, and 8 bases stayed unmatched. In germline, CDR1 is MNHEY, CDR2 SVGAGI. The CDR3 is 14 residues long. Here the CDR3 reads CASRVGQGVKTQYF. The CDR3 region has the DNA TGTGCCAGCAGGGTGGGACAGGGAGTAAAGACCCAGTACTTC.

The chain has TRBV29-1 and TRBJ2-3; TRBD1 agrees at 8 bases. CDR1 is SQVTM, CDR2 ANQGSEA, per germline. V lost 3 bases and J lost 3; bases outside the gene matches: 8. The CDR3 loop spans 15 amino acids. CDR3 nucleotides: TGCAGCGTTGAGCGACAGGGGATAGCAACAGATACGCAGTATTTT. Translating gives CSVERQGIATDTQYF.

A few counts support this clone. Written as DNA, the CDR3 is TGTGCCAGCACCAAGCCAAGCGGTGACAATGAGCAGTTCTTC. Translating gives CASTKPSGDNEQFF. This rearrangement joins TRBV6-5 to TRBJ2-1; TRBD2 might be the D (5 bases). Germline V CDR1 and CDR2: MNHEY, SVGAGI. The CDR3 totals 14 residues. V lost 7 bases and J 5 bases, leaving 15 bases between the germline ends.

The chain uses TRBV7-9 and TRBJ2-1; 10 bases align to TRBD2. Unmatched junction bases numbered 2, after V lost 3 bases and J lost 3 bases. This CDR3 contains 15 residues. Germline CDR1 and CDR2: SEHNR and FQNEAQ (reference sequence). Here the CDR3 DNA reads TGTGCCAGCAGCTTGACTAGCGGGTACTACAATGAGCAGTTCTTC. Amino acids: CASSLTSGYYNEQFF.

The genes are TRBV4-3 and TRBJ1-3, with TRBD1 as a possible D gene (6 bases). Trimming took 3 bases from V and 0 from J, leaving 15 bases between them. The CDR3 is 17 amino acids. Per germline, CDR1 LGHNA and CDR2 YSLEER. The CDR3 DNA sequence: TGCGCCAGCAGCCACGACGGGGGCCCCCGCTCTGGAAACACCATATATTTT. It codes for CASSHDGGPRSGNTIYF.

V is TRBV18 and J is TRBJ2-1; D unclear. With 4 bases removed from V and 6 bases from J, the gap between germline ends came to 13 bases. Per the germline V gene, CDR1 is KGHSH and CDR2 is LQKENI. The CDR3 runs to 14 residues. The CDR3: CASSRDSSSNEQFF. CDR3 sequence (DNA): TGTGCCAGCTCACGTGATTCCAGTTCCAATGAGCAGTTCTTC. The full variable domain, rest sourced from reference TRBV18 and TRBJ2-1, is NAGVMQNPRHLVRRRGQEARLRCSPMKGHSHVYWYRQLPEEGLKFMVYLQKENIIDESGMPKERFSAEFPKEGPSILRIQQVVRGDSAAYFCASSRDSSSNEQFFGPGTRLTVL.

The chain links TRBV6-1 to TRBJ1-5; D not certain. Germline loops: CDR1 MNHNS, CDR2 SASEGT. V shed 5 bases and J shed 0 bases, with 2 bases lying between them. The CDR3 sequence is 12 residues long. DNA of the CDR3: TGTGCCAGCAGTCATAGCAATCAGCCCCAGCATTTT. Its protein product is CASSHSNQPQHF.

The V and J genes are TRBV15 and TRBJ2-5; D ambiguous. Germline loops: CDR1 LNHNV, CDR2 YYDKDF (reference sequence). Trimming shortened V by 0 bases and J by 4 bases, and 6 bases separated the two germline ends. The CDR3 contains 13 residues. In nucleotides, the CDR3 is TGTGCCACCAGCAGAGATAGGCGAGAGACCCAGTACTTC. This sequence encodes CATSRDRRETQYF.